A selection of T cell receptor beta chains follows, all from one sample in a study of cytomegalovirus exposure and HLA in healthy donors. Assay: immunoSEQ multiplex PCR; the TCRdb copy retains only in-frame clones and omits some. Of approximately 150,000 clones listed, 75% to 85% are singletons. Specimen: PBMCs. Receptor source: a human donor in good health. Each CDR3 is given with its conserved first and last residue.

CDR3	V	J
CASSLARTFEAFF	TRBV7-8	TRBJ1-1
CASSYGQGRGYTF	TRBV6-5	TRBJ1-2
CASSLVVAGGIRNEQFF	TRBV5-4	TRBJ2-1
CASSFLQGEDGYTF	TRBV5-6	TRBJ1-2
CASNSLGLDGYTF	TRBV28	TRBJ1-2
CASSPGQGYGYTF	TRBV14	TRBJ1-2
CARSEGQGWRYGYTF	TRBV2	TRBJ1-2
CASSKVQTRGSPLHF	TRBV21-1	TRBJ1-6
CASRSQGAGGYTF	TRBV19	TRBJ1-2
CASSSQGLISGNTIYF	TRBV7-8	TRBJ1-3
CATRRGQETQYF	TRBV7-9	TRBJ2-5
CASRPLDWPAGNEQFF	TRBV6-6	TRBJ2-1
CASSISVYSNQPQHF	TRBV19	TRBJ1-5
CASSPVSGTGSYEQYF	TRBV7-6	TRBJ2-7
CASSYSGTGHNEQFF	TRBV6-5	TRBJ2-1